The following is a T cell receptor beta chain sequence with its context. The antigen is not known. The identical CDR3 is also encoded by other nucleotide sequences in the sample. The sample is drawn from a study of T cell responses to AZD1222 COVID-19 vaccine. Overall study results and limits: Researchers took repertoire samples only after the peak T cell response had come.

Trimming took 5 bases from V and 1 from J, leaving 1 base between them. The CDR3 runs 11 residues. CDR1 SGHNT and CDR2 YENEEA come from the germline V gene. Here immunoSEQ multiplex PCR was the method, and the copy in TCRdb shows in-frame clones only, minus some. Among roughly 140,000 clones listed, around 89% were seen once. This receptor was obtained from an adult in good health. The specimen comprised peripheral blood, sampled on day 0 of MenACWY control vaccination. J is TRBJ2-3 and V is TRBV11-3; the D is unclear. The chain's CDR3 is CASSRTDTQYF. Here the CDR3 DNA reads TGTGCCAGCAGCCGCACAGATACGCAGTATTTT.